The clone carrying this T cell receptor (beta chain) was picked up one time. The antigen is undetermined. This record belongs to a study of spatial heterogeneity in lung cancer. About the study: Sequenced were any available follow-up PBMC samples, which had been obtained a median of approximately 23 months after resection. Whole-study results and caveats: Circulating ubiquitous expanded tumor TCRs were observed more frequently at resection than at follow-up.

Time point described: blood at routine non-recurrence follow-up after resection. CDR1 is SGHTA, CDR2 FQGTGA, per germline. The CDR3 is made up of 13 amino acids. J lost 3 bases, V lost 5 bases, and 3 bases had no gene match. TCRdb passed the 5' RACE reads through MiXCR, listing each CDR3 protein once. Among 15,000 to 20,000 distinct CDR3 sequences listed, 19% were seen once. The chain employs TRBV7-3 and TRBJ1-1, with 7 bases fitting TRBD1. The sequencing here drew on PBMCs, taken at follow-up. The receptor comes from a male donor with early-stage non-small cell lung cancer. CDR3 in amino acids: CASSADRDTEAFF. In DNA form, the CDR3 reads TGTGCCAGCAGCGCAGACAGGGACACTGAAGCTTTCTTT.